This record covers a single T cell receptor (beta chain). Clinical history as reported by participants underpinned cohort assignment. The sample belongs to a study of blood T cell repertoires in COVID-19. The wider study: Whether acute or convalescent, the COVID-19 samples came from the United States, Italy and Spain.

Original handling: Quantification of nucleated cells was approximated via reference gene primer amplification. Repertoires were generated with immunoSEQ multiplex PCR, while TCRdb's copy carries only in-frame clones and drops some. V and J calls and clone size follow that table, whereas D and trimming were derived from the DNA. The sample shows 190,000 or so clones, 70% to 90% of them seen only once. Trimming at V came to 1 base and at J to 7 bases, leaving 5 bases not matched to a gene. The CDR3 covers 14 residues. Germline CDR1 and CDR2: LGHNA and YSLEER. This sequence originates from a man aged 25 to 45 who had recovered from COVID-19. The chain links TRBV4-3 to TRBJ2-7; 9 bases line up with TRBD2. Sequenced sample: PBMCs or T cells enriched from blood (not recorded which). CDR3 amino acids: CASSQGGGAVEQYF. The CDR3 DNA reads TGCGCCAGCAGCCAAGGCGGGGGGGCGGTTGAGCAGTACTTC.